Sequencing of this TCR beta chain was carried out in a study of blood T cell repertoires in COVID-19. Germline V gene data show CDR1 as WSHSY and CDR2 as SAAADI. The CDR3 totals 21 residues. Trimming at V came to 0 bases and at J to 0 bases, leaving 13 bases not matched to a gene. Using immunoSEQ multiplex PCR, the repertoire was profiled, and TCRdb retains in-frame clones only, with some absent. The sample records 200,000 to 250,000 clones, about 83% being singletons. The rearrangement joins TRBV10-2 to TRBJ2-1, with 11 bases identical to TRBD2. The sequence came from an elderly man with acute or convalescent COVID-19. Sequences were obtained from peripheral blood. The CDR3 DNA follows: TGCGCCAGCAGTGAGTCGTTTTGGCTAGCGGGGGGCCAGAGCTCCTACAATGAGCAGTTCTTC. It translates to CASSESFWLAGGQSSYNEQFF.